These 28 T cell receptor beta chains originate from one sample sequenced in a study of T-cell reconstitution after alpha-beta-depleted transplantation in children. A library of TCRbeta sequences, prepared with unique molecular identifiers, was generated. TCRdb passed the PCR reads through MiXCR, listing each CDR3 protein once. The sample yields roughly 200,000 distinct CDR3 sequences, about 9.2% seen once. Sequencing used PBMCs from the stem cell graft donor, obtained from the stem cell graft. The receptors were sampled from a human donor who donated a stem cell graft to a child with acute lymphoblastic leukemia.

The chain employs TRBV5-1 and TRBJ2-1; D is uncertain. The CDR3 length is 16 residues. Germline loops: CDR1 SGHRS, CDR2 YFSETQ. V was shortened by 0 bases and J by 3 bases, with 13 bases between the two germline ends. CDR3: CASSLGGRPGYNEQFF. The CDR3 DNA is TGCGCCAGCAGCTTGGGGGGTAGACCCGGCTACAATGAGCAGTTCTTC.

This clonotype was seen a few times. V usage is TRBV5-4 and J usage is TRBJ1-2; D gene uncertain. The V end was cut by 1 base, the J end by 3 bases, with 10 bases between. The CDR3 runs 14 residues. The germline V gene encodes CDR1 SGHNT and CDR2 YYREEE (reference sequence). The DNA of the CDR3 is TGTGCCAGCAGCTTGTCAAACGGGCACTATGGCTACACCTTC. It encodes CASSLSNGHYGYTF.

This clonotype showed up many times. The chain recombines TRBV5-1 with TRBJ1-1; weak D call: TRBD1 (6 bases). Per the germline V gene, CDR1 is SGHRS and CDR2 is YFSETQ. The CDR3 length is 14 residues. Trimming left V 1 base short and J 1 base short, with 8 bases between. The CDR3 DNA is TGCGCCAGCAGCTTGAACAGGGAGAACACTGAAGCTTTCTTT. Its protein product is CASSLNRENTEAFF.

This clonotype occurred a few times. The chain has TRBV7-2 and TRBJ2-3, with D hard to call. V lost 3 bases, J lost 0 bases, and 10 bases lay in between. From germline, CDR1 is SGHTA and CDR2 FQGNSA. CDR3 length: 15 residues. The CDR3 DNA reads TGTGCCAGCAGCTTTTATGACGGAAGCACAGATACGCAGTATTTT. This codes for CASSFYDGSTDTQYF.

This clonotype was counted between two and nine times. CDR3 sequence (DNA): TGTGCCAGCAGTTATCGGGGGGAGACAGATACGCAGTATTTT. Translating it yields CASSYRGETDTQYF. V usage is TRBV6-2 or TRBV6-3 and J usage is TRBJ2-3; 7 nucleotides line up with TRBD2. Germline assignment: CDR1 MNHEY and CDR2 SVGEGT. The CDR3 runs to 14 residues. V dropped 3 bases and J dropped 3; count of bases not matched to a gene: 3.

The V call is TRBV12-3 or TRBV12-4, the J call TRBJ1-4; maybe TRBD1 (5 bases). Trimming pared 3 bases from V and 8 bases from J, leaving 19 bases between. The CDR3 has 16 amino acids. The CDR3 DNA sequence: TGTGCCAGCAGTTTCGACCTAGCGGGGGTTTGGGAAAAACTGTTTTTT. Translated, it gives CASSFDLAGVWEKLFF.

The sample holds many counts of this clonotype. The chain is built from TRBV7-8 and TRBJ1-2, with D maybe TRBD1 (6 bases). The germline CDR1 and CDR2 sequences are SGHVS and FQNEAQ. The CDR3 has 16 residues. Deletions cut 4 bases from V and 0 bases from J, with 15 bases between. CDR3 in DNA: TGTGCCAGCAGCTCGACATCAAACAGGGCTAACTATGGCTACACCTTC. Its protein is CASSSTSNRANYGYTF.

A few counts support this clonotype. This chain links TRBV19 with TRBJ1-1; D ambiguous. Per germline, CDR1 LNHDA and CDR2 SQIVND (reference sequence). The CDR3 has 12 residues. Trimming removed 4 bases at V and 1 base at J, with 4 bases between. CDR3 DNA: TGTGCCAGTAGTAGATCGAACACTGAAGCTTTCTTT. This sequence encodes CASSRSNTEAFF.

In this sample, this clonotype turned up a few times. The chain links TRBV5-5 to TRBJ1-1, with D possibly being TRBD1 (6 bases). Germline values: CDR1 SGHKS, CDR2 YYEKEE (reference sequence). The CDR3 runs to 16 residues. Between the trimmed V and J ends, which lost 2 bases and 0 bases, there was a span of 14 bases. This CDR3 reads CASSFRNRVMNTEAFF. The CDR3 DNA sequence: TGTGCCAGCAGCTTCCGAAACAGGGTAATGAACACTGAAGCTTTCTTT.

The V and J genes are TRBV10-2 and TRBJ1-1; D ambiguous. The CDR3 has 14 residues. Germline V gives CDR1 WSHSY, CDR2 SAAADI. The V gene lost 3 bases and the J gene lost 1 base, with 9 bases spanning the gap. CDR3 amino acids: CASSDGFSNTEAFF. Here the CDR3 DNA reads TGCGCCAGCAGTGATGGGTTTTCGAACACTGAAGCTTTCTTT.

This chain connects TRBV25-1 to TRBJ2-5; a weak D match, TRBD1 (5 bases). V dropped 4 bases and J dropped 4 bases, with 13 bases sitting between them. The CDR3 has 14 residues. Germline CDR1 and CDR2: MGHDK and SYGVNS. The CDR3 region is CASSGSGRGETQYF. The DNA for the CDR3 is TGTGCCAGCAGTGGCAGTGGTAGGGGAGAGACCCAGTACTTC. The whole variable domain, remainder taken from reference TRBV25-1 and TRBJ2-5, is EADIYQTPRYLVIGTGKKITLECSQTMGHDKMYWYQQDPGMELHLIHYSYGVNSTEKGDLSSESTVSRIRTEHFPLTLESARPSHTSQYLCASSGSGRGETQYFGPGTRLLVL.

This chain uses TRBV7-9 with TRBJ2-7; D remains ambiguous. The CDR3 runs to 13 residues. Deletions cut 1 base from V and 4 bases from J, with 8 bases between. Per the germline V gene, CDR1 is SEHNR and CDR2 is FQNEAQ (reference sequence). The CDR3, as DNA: TGTGCCAGCAGCTTAGTCCTGGGATACGAGCAGTACTTC. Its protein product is CASSLVLGYEQYF.

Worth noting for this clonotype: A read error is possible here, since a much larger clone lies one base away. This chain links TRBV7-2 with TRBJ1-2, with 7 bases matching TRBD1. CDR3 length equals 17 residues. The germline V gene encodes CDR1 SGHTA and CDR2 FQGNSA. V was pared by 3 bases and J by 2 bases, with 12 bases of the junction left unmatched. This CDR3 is CASSFSVTGSANYGYTF. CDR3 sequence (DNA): TGTGCCAGCAGCTTCTCCGTGACAGGGAGCGCGAACTATGGCTACACCTTC.

The CDR3 spells CATSDRAIRTNEQFF. CDR3 DNA: TGTGCCACCAGTGATAGGGCAATTCGGACCAATGAGCAGTTCTTC. The gene calls are TRBV24-1 and TRBJ2-1; D is ambiguous. This CDR3 spans 15 amino acids. Germline V gives CDR1 KGHDR, CDR2 SFDVKD. V shed 3 bases and J shed 6 bases, with 14 bases lying between them.

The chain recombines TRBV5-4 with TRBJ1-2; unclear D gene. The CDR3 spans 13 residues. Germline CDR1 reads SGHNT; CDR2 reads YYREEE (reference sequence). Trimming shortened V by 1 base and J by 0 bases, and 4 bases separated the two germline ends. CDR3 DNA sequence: TGTGCCAGCAGCTTGACCCCTAACTATGGCTACACCTTC. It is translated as CASSLTPNYGYTF. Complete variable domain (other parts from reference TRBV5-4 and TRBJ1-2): ETGVTQSPTHLIKTRGQQVTLRCSSQSGHNTVSWYQQALGQGPQFIFQYYREEENGRGNFPPRFSGLQFPNYSSELNVNALELDDSALYLCASSLTPNYGYTFGSGTRLTVV.

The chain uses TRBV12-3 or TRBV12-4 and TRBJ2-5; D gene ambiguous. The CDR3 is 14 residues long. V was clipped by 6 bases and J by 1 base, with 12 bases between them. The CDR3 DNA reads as TGTGCCAGCAGGATCATGGGCCTCCAAGAGACCCAGTACTTC. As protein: CASRIMGLQETQYF.

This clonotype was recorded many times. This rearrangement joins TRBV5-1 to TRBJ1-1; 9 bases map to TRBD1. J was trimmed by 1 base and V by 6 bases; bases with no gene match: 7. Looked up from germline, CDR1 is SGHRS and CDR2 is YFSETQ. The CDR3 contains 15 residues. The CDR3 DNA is TGCGCCAGCACACAGGGGGCACAAGGGAACACTGAAGCTTTCTTT. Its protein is CASTQGAQGNTEAFF.

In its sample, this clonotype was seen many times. CDR3 loop: CASSSVGTNEKLFF. CDR3 DNA sequence: TGTGCCAGCAGCTCCGTGGGGACTAATGAAAAACTGTTTTTT. This rearrangement joins TRBV7-9 to TRBJ1-4, with D unresolved. Germline V gene lookup returns CDR1 SEHNR and CDR2 FQNEAQ (reference sequence). V lost 4 bases, J lost 2 bases, and 8 bases lay in between. CDR3 size: 14 residues.

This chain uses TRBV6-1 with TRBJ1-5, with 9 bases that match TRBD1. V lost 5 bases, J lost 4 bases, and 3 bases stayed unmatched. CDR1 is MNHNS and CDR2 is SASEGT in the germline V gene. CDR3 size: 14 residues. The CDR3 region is CASSIDRGNQPQHF. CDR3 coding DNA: TGTGCCAGCAGTATTGACAGGGGGAATCAGCCCCAGCATTTT.

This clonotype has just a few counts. CDR3 sequence: CASSDMRGATDTQYF. CDR3 DNA sequence: TGTGCCAGCAGCGACATGCGGGGGGCCACAGATACGCAGTATTTT. The V call is TRBV9, the J call TRBJ2-3; 8 bases are shared with TRBD2. The junction had 5 bases not matched to a gene; V was cut back by 3 bases and J by 2 bases. This CDR3 contains 15 residues. CDR1 is SGDLS and CDR2 is YYNGEE in the germline V gene. The full variable domain, completed using reference TRBV9 and TRBJ2-3, is DSGVTQTPKHLITATGQRVTLRCSPRSGDLSVYWYQQSLDQGLQFLIQYYNGEERAKGNILERFSAQQFPDLHSELNLSSLELGDSALYFCASSDMRGATDTQYFGPGTRLTVL.

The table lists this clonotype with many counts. Written as DNA, the CDR3 is TGCGCCAGCTCAAGGCAGCGGGGGGGTGGGGATACGCAGTATTTT. Translating gives CASSRQRGGGDTQYF. The V and J genes are TRBV5-1 and TRBJ2-3; TRBD2 matches at 10 bases. This CDR3 is 15 amino acids long. V lost 7 bases and J lost 6; bases outside the gene matches: 11. Germline CDR1 reads SGHRS; CDR2 reads YFSETQ.

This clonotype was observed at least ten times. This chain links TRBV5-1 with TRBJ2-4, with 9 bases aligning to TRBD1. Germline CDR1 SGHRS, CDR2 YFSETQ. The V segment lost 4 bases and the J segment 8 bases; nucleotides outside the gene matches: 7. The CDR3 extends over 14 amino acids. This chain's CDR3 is CASSRTGALDIQYF. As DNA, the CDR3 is TGCGCCAGCAGCAGGACAGGGGCACTGGACATTCAGTACTTC.

CDR3 loop: CASSEYTGSNQPQHF. In DNA form, the CDR3 reads TGTGCCAGCAGTGAATACACGGGTAGCAATCAGCCCCAGCATTTT. This chain uses TRBV6-1 with TRBJ1-5; no clear D. From germline, CDR1 is MNHNS and CDR2 SASEGT. The CDR3 runs to 15 residues. Trimming took 2 bases from V and 0 from J, leaving 8 bases between them.

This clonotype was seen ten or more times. CDR3 loop: CASSDPVSSYNEQFF. The CDR3 nucleotides read TGTGCCAGCAGTGACCCCGTGAGCTCCTACAATGAGCAGTTCTTC. This chain uses TRBV6-1 with TRBJ2-1; D is uncertain. CDR3 size: 15 residues. V lost 3 bases and J lost 0, with 9 bases in between. Germline V gene lookup returns CDR1 MNHNS and CDR2 SASEGT.

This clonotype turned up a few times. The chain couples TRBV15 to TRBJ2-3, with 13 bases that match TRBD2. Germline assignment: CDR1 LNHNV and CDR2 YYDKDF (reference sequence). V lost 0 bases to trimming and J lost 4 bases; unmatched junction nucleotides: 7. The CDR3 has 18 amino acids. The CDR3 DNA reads TGTGCCACCAGCAGAGAGATCGGGACTAGCGGGGTGGCAGATACGCAGTATTTT. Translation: CATSREIGTSGVADTQYF. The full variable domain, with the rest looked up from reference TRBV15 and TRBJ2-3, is DAMVIQNPRYQVTQFGKPVTLSCSQTLNHNVMYWYQQKSSQAPKLLFHYYDKDFNNEADTPDNFQSRRPNTSFCFLDIRSPGLGDTAMYLCATSREIGTSGVADTQYFGPGTRLTVL.

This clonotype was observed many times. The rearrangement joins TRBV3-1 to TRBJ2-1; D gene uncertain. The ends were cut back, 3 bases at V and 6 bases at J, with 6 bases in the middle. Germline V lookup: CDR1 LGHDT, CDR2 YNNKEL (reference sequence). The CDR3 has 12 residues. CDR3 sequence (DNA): TGTGCCAGCAGCCACGACTCCAATGAGCAGTTCTTC. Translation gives CASSHDSNEQFF.

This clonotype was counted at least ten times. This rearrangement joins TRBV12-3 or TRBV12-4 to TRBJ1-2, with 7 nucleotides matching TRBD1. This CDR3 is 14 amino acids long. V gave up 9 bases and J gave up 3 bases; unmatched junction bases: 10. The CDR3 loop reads CASITQGVDYGYTF. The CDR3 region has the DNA TGTGCCAGTATCACCCAGGGGGTTGACTATGGCTACACCTTC.

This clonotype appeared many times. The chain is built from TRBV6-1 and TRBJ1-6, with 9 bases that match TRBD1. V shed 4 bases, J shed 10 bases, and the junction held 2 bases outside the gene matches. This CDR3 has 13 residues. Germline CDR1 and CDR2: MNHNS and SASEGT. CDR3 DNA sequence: TGTGCCAGCAGTGGACAGGGGGGATCACCCCTCCACTTT. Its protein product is CASSGQGGSPLHF.